Included here is one T cell receptor (beta chain) sequence, with context. TCRdb itself ran the 5' RACE reads through MiXCR, one entry per CDR3 protein. The table shows fewer than 95,000 distinct CDR3 sequences, with roughly 17% occurring only once. Trimming removed 8 bases at V and 4 bases at J, with 14 bases between. The CDR3 covers 13 residues. This record comes from a study of early T cells in non-severe SARS-CoV-2 infection. Background on the study: Alpha and beta chains were unpaired, from unsorted whole-blood bulk RNA.

The chain joins TRBV12-3 or TRBV12-4 to TRBJ1-1, with D possibly TRBD1 on 6 matching bases. Sequences were derived from whole blood, sampled at baseline. The TCR originated in an adult who was a healthcare worker with PCR-confirmed SARS-CoV-2 infection or an uninfected control (not recorded which). This chain's CDR3 is CASEGRGGTEAFF. The CDR3 DNA follows: TGTGCCAGCGAAGGCAGGGGTGGCACTGAAGCTTTCTTT.